This is a list of T cell receptor beta chains from one sample in a study of shared clonotypes between healthy human individuals. The table came from immunoSEQ multiplex PCR; TCRdb's copy has only in-frame clones and leaves some out. The sample contains approximately 2,300,000 clones, under 95% of which appear only once. Sequenced input: naive CD4+ T cells from PBMCs. These receptors all stem from a man aged 18 to 29 in good health. Some clones in this sample may be carry-over from other donors' samples. Both conserved end residues are part of each CDR3. The D gene is left open where the match is weak. Clone size appears in some rows only: once, few, many, or a class for an expanded clone.

abundance,len,v_gene,j_gene,d_gene,CDR3nt,CDR3aa
NA,12,TRBV6-1,TRBJ2-7,NA,TGTGCCAGCACCAAGGGGGCCTACGAGCAGTACTTC,CASTKGAYEQYF
NA,11,TRBV28,TRBJ2-7,NA,TGTGCCAGCAATAGAGGACTAGAGCAGTACTTC,CASNRGLEQYF
NA,15,TRBV28,TRBJ2-5,NA,TGTGCCAGCAGTTCACGGGACATCCCTGGGGGGACCCAGTACTTC,CASSSRDIPGGTQYF
NA,15,TRBV6-6,TRBJ1-5,NA,TGTGCCAGCAGTTACTTAGCAGGTAACAATCAGCCCCAGCATTTT,CASSYLAGNNQPQHF
NA,14,TRBV28,TRBJ1-4,TRBD1,TGTGCCAGCAGTTTAGGACAGGAAAATGAAAAACTGTTTTTT,CASSLGQENEKLFF
NA,13,TRBV5-1,TRBJ2-7,NA,TGCGCCAGCAGCTTCGCGGGCGGGAACGAGCAGTACTTC,CASSFAGGNEQYF
NA,15,TRBV7-9,TRBJ1-2,NA,TGTGCCAGCAGCCCACAAGGACAGCCGGGGGATGGCTACACCTTC,CASSPQGQPGDGYTF
NA,16,TRBV7-2,TRBJ2-5,NA,TGTGCCAGCAGCCAATTACCCGGAGGGTCGGTGGAGACCCAGTACTTC,CASSQLPGGSVETQYF
NA,14,TRBV4-1,TRBJ2-2,NA,TGCGCCAGCAGCCAAGCCACTACTCCTGGGGAGCTGTTTTTT,CASSQATTPGELFF
NA,14,TRBV5-1,TRBJ1-2,NA,TGCGCCAGCAGCTCAGTGGGACTCCACTATGGCTACACCTTC,CASSSVGLHYGYTF
NA,13,TRBV29-1,TRBJ2-3,TRBD2,TGCCTGGTGGCGGGAGGGCACTCAGATACGCAGTATTTT,CLVAGGHSDTQYF
once,16,TRBV5-1,TRBJ1-5,NA,TGCGCCAGCAGCGTTGGCGGACCCGCTAGCAATCAGCCCCAGCATTTT,CASSVGGPASNQPQHF
once,17,TRBV4-3,TRBJ2-2,TRBD2,TGCGCCAGCGGGGGGATAGCGGGAGGGCGTGACACCGGGGAGCTGTTTTTT,CASGGIAGGRDTGELFF
NA,15,TRBV7-6,TRBJ1-4,NA,TGTGCCAGCAGCCCGGGGGGGGGCCTTAATGAAAAACTGTTTTTT,CASSPGGGLNEKLFF
NA,14,TRBV28,TRBJ2-7,NA,TGTGCCAGCAGTTTTGCTGGAATCCGTTACGAGCAGTACTTC,CASSFAGIRYEQYF
NA,12,TRBV2,TRBJ2-5,NA,TGTGCCAGCAGTGAACTTCGCGAGACCCAGTACTTC,CASSELRETQYF
NA,17,TRBV19,TRBJ1-5,NA,TGTGCCAGTAGTACCTTTTTTTCCAGCGAGAGCAATCAGCCCCAGCATTTT,CASSTFFSSESNQPQHF
few,14,TRBV9,TRBJ1-1,NA,TGTGCCAGCAGCGTAGGGGGAGTTAACACTGAAGCTTTCTTT,CASSVGGVNTEAFF
NA,15,TRBV7-9,TRBJ1-6,NA,TGTGCCAGCAGCTTAGTTGGAGGGATGGGAGGACCCCTCCACTTT,CASSLVGGMGGPLHF
NA,13,TRBV6-5,TRBJ1-2,NA,TGTGCCAGCACCACTCAGCTAGGCTATGGCTACACCTTC,CASTTQLGYGYTF
once,15,TRBV5-4,TRBJ2-1,TRBD2,TGTGCCAGCGGGGGGGGTGCTAGCGGGAGAAATGAGCAGTTCTTC,CASGGGASGRNEQFF
once,15,TRBV5-4,TRBJ2-1,NA,TGTGCCAGCAGCTTGACAGGCAGCTCCTACAATGAGCAGTTCTTC,CASSLTGSSYNEQFF
NA,12,TRBV7-2,TRBJ1-4,NA,TGTGCCAGCAGCTTAGAGTATGAAAAACTGTTTTTT,CASSLEYEKLFF
NA,15,TRBV18,TRBJ1-4,TRBD1,TGTGCCAGCTCACACCCGAGGGGGCGCGATGAAAAACTGTTTTTT,CASSHPRGRDEKLFF
NA,14,TRBV28,TRBJ2-3,TRBD1,TGTGCCAGCAGTTCCGGGACAGCACAGGATACGCAGTATTTT,CASSSGTAQDTQYF
NA,15,TRBV11-2,TRBJ2-1,NA,TGTGCCAGCAGACAAATCAAGGGGAAACGGGATGAGCAGTTCTTC,CASRQIKGKRDEQFF